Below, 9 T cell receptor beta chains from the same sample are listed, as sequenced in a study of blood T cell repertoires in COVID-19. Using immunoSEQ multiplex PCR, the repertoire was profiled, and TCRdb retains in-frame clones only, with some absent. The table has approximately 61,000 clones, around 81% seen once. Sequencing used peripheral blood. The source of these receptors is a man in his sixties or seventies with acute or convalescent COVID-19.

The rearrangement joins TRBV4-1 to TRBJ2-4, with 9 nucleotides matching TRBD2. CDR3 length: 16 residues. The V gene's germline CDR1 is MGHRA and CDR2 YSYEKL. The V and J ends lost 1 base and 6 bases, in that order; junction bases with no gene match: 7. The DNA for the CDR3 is TGCGCCAGCAGCCAAGGCGGGGGGGCCGGTGTAAACATTCAGTACTTC. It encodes CASSQGGGAGVNIQYF.

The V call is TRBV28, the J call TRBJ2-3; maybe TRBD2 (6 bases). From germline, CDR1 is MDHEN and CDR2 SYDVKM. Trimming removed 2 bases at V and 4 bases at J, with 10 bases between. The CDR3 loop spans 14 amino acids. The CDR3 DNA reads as TGTGCCAGCAGTTTAGTCGGGAGAGCAGATACGCAGTATTTT. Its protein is CASSLVGRADTQYF.

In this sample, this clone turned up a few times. The CDR3 is CASSDKRFPDTQYF. The CDR3 nucleotides read TGTGCCAGCAGTGACAAGAGATTTCCAGATACGCAGTATTTT. The chain links TRBV2 to TRBJ2-3; D uncertain. The CDR3 runs to 14 residues. V lost 3 bases and J lost 4, with 11 bases in between. CDR1 and CDR2 (germline): SNHLY, FYNNEI.

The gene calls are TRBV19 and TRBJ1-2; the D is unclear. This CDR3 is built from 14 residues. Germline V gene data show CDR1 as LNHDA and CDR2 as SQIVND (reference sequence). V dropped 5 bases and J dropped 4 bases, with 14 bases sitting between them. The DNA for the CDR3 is TGTGCCAGTAGTCCACAACGGCGGCTCTATGGCTACACCTTC. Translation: CASSPQRRLYGYTF.

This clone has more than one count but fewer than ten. Here the CDR3 reads CASSIDQTRSTQYF. CDR3 bases: TGTGCCAGTAGTATAGATCAGACTAGATCTACGCAGTATTTT. The chain links TRBV19 to TRBJ2-3, with D maybe TRBD2 (6 bases). This CDR3 spans 14 amino acids. Deletions cut 0 bases from V and 8 bases from J, with 12 bases between. From germline, CDR1 is LNHDA and CDR2 SQIVND (reference sequence).

The CDR3, as DNA: TGTGCCACCAGCGGGAGCCGGGATCACATCAATGAGCAGTTCTTC. Translation gives CATSGSRDHINEQFF. The genes are TRBV15 and TRBJ2-1, with a weak D call TRBD2 (5 bases). V was trimmed by 5 bases and J by 6 bases, leaving 17 bases between them. CDR3 length equals 15 residues. CDR1 and CDR2 from the germline V gene are LNHNV and YYDKDF (reference sequence).

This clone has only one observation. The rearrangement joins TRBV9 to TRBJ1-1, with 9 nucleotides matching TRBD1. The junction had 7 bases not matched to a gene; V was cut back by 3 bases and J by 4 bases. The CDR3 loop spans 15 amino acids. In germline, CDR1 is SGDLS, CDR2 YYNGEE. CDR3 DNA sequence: TGTGCCAGCAGCGGACAACAGGGGGCGGTCACTGAAGCTTTCTTT. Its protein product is CASSGQQGAVTEAFF.

CDR3 sequence: CASAEGSSYEQYF. The CDR3 DNA reads TGCGCCAGTGCGGAGGGGAGCTCCTACGAGCAGTACTTC. The chain links TRBV5-1 to TRBJ2-7, with D perhaps matching TRBD2 (6 bases). CDR1 is SGHRS and CDR2 is YFSETQ in the germline V gene. V lost 8 bases and J lost 0, with 12 bases in between. This CDR3 comprises 13 residues.

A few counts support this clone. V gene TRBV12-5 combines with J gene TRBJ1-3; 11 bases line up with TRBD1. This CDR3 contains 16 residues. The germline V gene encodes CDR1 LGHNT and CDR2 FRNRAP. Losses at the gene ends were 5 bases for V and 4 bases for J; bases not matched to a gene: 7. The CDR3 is CASGQGQGAWGNTIYF. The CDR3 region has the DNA TGTGCTAGTGGTCAAGGACAGGGGGCATGGGGAAACACCATATATTTT.